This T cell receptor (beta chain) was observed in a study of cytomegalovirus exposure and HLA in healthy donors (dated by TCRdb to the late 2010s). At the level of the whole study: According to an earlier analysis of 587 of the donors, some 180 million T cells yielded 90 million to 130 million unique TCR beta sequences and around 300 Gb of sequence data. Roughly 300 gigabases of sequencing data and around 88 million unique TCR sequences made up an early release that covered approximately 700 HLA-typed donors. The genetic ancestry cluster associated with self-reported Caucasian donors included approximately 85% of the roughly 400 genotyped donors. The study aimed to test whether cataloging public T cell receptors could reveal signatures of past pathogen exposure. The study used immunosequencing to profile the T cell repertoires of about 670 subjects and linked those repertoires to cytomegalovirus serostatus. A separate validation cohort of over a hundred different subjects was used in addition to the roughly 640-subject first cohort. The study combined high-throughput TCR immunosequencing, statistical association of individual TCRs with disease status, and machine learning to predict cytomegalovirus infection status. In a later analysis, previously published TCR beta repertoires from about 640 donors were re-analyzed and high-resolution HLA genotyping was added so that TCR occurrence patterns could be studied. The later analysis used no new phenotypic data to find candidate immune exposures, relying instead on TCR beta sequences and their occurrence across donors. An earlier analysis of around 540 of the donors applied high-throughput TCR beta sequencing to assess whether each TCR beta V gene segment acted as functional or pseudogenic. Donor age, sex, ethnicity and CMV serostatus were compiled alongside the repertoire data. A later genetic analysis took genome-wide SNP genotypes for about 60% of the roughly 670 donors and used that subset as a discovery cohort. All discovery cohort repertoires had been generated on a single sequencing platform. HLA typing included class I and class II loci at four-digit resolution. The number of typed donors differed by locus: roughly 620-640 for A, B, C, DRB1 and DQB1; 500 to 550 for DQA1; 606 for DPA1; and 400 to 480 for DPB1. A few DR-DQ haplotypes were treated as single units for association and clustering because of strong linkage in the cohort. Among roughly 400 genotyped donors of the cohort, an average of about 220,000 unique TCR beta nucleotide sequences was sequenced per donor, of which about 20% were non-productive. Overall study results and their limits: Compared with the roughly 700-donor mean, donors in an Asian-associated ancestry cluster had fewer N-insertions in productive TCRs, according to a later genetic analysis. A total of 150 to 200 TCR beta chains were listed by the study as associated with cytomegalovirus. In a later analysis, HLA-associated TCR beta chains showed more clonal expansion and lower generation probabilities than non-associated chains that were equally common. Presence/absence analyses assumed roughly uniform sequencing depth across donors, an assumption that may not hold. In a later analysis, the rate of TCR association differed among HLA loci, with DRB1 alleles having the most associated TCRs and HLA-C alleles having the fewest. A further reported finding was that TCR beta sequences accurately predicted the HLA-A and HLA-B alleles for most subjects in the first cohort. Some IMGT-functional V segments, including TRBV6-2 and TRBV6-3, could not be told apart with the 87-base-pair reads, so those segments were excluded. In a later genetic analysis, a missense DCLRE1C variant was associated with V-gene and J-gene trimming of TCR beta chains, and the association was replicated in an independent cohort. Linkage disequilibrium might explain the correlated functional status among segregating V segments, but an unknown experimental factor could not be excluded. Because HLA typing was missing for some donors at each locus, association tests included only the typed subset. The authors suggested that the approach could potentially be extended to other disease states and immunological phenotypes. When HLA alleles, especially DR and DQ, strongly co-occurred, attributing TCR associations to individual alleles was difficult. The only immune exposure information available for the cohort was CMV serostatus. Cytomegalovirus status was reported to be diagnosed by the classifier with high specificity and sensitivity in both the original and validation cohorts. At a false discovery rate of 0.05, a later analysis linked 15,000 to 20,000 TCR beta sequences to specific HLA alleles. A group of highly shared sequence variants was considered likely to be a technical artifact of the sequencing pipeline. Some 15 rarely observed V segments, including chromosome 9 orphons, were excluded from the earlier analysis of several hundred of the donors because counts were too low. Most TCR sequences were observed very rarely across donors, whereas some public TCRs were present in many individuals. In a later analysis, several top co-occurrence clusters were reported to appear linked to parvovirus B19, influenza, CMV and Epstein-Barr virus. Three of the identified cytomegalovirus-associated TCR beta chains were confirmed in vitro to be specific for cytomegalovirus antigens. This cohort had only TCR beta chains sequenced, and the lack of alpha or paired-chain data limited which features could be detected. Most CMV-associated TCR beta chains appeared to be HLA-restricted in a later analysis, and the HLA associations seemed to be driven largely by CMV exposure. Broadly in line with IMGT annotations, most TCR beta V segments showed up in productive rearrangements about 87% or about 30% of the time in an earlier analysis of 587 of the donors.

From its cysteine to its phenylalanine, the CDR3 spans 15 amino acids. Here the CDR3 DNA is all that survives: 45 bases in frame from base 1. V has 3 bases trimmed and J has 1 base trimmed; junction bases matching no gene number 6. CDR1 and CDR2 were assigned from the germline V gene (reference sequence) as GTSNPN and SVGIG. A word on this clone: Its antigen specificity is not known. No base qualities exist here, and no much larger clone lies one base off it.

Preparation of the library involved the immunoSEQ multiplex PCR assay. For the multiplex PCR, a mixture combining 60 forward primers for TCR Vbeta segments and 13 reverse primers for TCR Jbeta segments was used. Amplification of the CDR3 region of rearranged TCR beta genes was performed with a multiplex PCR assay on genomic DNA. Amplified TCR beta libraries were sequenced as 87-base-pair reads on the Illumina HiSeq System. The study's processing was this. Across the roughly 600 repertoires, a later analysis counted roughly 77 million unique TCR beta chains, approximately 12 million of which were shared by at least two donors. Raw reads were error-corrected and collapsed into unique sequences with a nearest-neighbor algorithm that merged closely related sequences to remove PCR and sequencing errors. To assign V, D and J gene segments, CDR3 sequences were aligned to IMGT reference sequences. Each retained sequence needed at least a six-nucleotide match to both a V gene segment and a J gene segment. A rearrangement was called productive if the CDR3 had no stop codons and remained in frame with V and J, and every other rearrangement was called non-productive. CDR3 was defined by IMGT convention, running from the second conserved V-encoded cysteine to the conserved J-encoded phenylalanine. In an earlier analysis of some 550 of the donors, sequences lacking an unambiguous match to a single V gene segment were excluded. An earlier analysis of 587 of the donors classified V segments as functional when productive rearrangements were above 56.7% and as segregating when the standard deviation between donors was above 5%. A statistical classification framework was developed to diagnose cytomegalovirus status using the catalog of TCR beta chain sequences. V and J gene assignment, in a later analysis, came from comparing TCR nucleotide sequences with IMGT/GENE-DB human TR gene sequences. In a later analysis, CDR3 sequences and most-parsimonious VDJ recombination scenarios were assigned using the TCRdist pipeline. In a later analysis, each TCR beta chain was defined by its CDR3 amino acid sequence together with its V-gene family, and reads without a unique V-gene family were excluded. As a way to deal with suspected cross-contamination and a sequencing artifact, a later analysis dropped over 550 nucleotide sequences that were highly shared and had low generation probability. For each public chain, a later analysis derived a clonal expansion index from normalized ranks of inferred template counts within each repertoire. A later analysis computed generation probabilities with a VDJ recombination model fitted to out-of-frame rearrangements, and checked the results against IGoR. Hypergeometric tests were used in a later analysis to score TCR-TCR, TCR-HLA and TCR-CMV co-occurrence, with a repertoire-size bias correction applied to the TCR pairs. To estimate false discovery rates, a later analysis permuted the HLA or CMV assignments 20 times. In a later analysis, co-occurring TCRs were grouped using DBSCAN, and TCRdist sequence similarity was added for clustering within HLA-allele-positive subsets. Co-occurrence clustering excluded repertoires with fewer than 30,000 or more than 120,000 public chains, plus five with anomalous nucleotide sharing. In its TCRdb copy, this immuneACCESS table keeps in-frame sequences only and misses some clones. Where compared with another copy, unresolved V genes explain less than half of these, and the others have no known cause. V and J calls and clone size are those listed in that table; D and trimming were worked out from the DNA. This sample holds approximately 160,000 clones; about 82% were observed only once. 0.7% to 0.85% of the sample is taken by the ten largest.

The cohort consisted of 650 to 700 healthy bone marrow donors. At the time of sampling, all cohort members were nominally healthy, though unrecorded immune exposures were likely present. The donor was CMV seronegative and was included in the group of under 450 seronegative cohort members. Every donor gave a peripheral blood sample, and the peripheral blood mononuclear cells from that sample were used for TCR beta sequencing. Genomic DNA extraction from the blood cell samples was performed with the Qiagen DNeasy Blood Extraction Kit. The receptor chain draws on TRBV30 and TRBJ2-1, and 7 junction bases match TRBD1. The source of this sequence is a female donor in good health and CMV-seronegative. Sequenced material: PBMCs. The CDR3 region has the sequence CAWRGTVGSYNEQFF. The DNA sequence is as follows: TGTGCCTGGAGGGGGACAGTCGGATCCTACAATGAGCAGTTCTTC.